This T cell receptor (beta chain) comes out of a study of shared clonotypes between healthy human individuals. The study, taken as a whole, reports: Roughly 5% of naive CD4 clonotypes were shared across a handful of donors.

As to this clone: The antigen is undetermined.

Sequencing was at deep level. Profiling relied on immunoSEQ multiplex PCR, and the TCRdb table lists in-frame clones only, not all of them. The table has about 980,000 clones, approximately 76% seen once. Donors included only healthy HIV-negative adults lacking recent acute infections or vaccinations. The sequenced sample was memory CD4+ T cells sorted from blood. The subset: CD45RA-negative fraction. The source is a young man in good health.

In DNA form, the CDR3 reads TGTGCCAGCAGCATAATTGACGCTAGCAATCAGCCCCAGCATTTT. Its protein is CASSIIDASNQPQHF. V is TRBV6-6 and J is TRBJ1-5; D not certain. The V gene lost 6 bases and the J gene lost 0 bases, with 12 bases spanning the gap. From germline, CDR1 is MNHNY and CDR2 SVGAGI (reference sequence). The CDR3 is made up of 15 amino acids.